The TCR beta chain described here comes from a study of cytomegalovirus exposure and HLA in healthy donors. Comments on this clone: Its target is unknown.

A multiplex PCR was run with 60 Vbeta primers and 13 Jbeta primers. The method was immunoSEQ multiplex PCR; TCRdb's version includes in-frame clones alone and lacks a portion of them. The sample yields 85,000 to 130,000 clones, roughly four fifths seen once. This CDR3 contains 17 residues. Per the germline V gene, CDR1 is LNHDA and CDR2 is SQIVND (reference sequence). J was trimmed by 5 bases and V by 5 bases; bases with no gene match: 11. Notes on the study in general: In most subjects, TCR beta sequences reportedly gave accurate predictions of HLA-A and HLA-B alleles. A link between a missense DCLRE1C variant and TCR beta V- and J-gene trimming emerged from a later analysis.

Donors had nominal health at sampling but likely had unrecorded immune exposures. Sequencing input: PBMCs. The gene calls are TRBV19 and TRBJ2-1; TRBD1 matches at 11 bases. The receptor was derived from a man between 45 and 60 years old in good health and CMV-seronegative. The CDR3 nucleotides read TGTGCCAGTAGTCTTAGACCGGGACAGGGGGTTAACAATGAGCAGTTCTTC. Its protein is CASSLRPGQGVNNEQFF.